This T cell receptor (beta chain) was captured in a study of T cell responses to AZD1222 COVID-19 vaccine. The CDR3 length is 11 residues. Per germline, CDR1 SQVTM and CDR2 ANQGSEA. V was pared by 4 bases and J by 0 bases, with 4 bases between. Sequencing used immunoSEQ multiplex PCR; TCRdb keeps in-frame clones, though not all of them. The top ten hold about 9.9% of the sample, which has around 190,000 clones, 88% seen once. This clone has just one count. The antigen is undetermined. Overall study findings and caveats: Donors were mostly white British, more females; clonal diversity possibly underestimated. With dominance at 160-218 and 743-854, vaccine-associated CD4 TCRs spanned spike. Variant regions that are unmutated are reportedly the target of nearly half of spike-specific TCRs. The study identified only five to seven AZD1222 recipients as seropositive at baseline.

This receptor was identified in an adult who received the AZD1222 COVID-19 vaccine. This chain joins TRBV29-1 and TRBJ2-7; no reliable D call. The sequencing used peripheral blood, collected 28 days after the second AZD1222 dose. This CDR3 reads CSVGHSYEQYF. Written as DNA, the CDR3 is TGCAGCGTTGGACACTCCTACGAGCAGTACTTC.